The 19 T cell receptor beta chains given below trace back to one sample, sequenced in a study of beta chain features in type 1 diabetes. Study conclusions and caveats: Patients with Type 1 diabetes showed moderately but significantly shorter TCRB CDR3s in all four CD4+ subsets.

Expressed TCRB transcripts were sequenced because the isolated RNA had all been reverse transcribed beforehand. Using immunoSEQ multiplex PCR, the repertoire was profiled, and TCRdb retains in-frame clones only, with some absent. There are about 26,000 clones in the sample; about 49% occur only once, and around 0.3% lies in the top ten. No antigens are known for them. The sample consisted of stem cell memory CD4+ T cells from blood. These TCRs come from a man aged 30 to 45 with type 1 diabetes.

This chain joins TRBV5-1 and TRBJ2-2; D not resolved. The germline V and J ends were trimmed by 1 base and 4 bases, with 2 bases remaining between them. Per germline, CDR1 SGHRS and CDR2 YFSETQ. CDR3 length: 12 amino acids. The CDR3 protein is CASSLLTGELFF. The CDR3 DNA follows: TGCGCCAGCAGCTTGCTCACCGGGGAGCTGTTTTTT.

This sequence joins TRBV5-1 and TRBJ2-7; D possibly corresponds to TRBD1 (6 bases). Germline lookup yields CDR1 SGHRS and CDR2 YFSETQ. V lost 0 bases to trimming and J lost 4 bases, with 11 bases between them. The length of the CDR3 is 14 residues. The CDR3 region is CASSLEQGLYEQYF. In DNA form, the CDR3 reads TGCGCCAGCAGCTTGGAACAGGGCCTATACGAGCAGTACTTC.

This clone was detected only a few times. This CDR3 is CASTGTGGFQPQHF. In DNA, the CDR3 is TGTGCCAGCACCGGGACAGGGGGGTTCCAGCCCCAGCATTTT. This chain connects TRBV25-1 to TRBJ1-5, with TRBD1 matching over 11 bases. CDR1 MGHDK and CDR2 SYGVNS come from the germline V gene. The CDR3 contains 14 residues. With 7 bases clipped from V and 7 bases from J, the junction kept 6 bases outside the gene matches.

By sample fraction, this clone is medium-sized. The V call is TRBV30, the J call TRBJ2-3, with TRBD1 as a possible D gene (6 bases). With 1 base removed from V and 6 bases from J, the gap between germline ends came to 11 bases. The CDR3 spans 13 residues. Germline CDR1 reads GTSNPN; CDR2 reads SVGIG (reference sequence). CDR3 nucleotides: TGTGCCTGGAGTGGGGGGCGTGAGGATACGCAGTATTTT. This codes for CAWSGGREDTQYF.

This clone was seen a few times. The J gene is TRBJ2-4, the V gene TRBV5-6, with a tentative D call TRBD1 (5 bases). CDR1 SGHDT and CDR2 YYEEEE come from the germline V gene. V gave up 1 base and J gave up 0 bases, with 14 bases separating them. CDR3 length: 17 amino acids. The CDR3 region is CASSLKQAVLAKNIQYF. DNA of the CDR3: TGTGCCAGCAGCTTGAAACAGGCGGTCCTAGCCAAAAACATTCAGTACTTC.

J is TRBJ1-2 and V is TRBV6-6; D may be TRBD1 (6 bases). The ends were cut back, 6 bases at V and 4 bases at J, with 12 bases in the middle. CDR1 MNHNY and CDR2 SVGAGI come from the germline V gene (reference sequence). This CDR3 comprises 13 residues. CDR3 residues: CASSPGQLYGYTF. As DNA, the CDR3 is TGTGCCAGCAGCCCCGGACAGCTCTATGGCTACACCTTC.

The V call is TRBV4-1, the J call TRBJ2-2; possibly TRBD1 for D (6 bases). V was trimmed by 1 base and J by 0 bases, leaving 24 bases between them. This CDR3 comprises 21 residues. Germline CDR1 and CDR2: MGHRA and YSYEKL. This CDR3 is CASSQVPPWTETMTNTGELFF. CDR3 nucleotides: TGCGCCAGCAGCCAAGTTCCCCCTTGGACAGAGACCATGACGAACACCGGGGAGCTGTTTTTT.

The chain has TRBV18 and TRBJ2-1, with 8 bases identical to TRBD1. The germline V gene has CDR1 KGHSH and CDR2 LQKENI. CDR3 length: 14 amino acids. The junction had 4 bases not matched to a gene; V was cut back by 3 bases and J by 6 bases. The CDR3 loop reads CASSPLTGANEQFF. In DNA, the CDR3 is TGTGCCAGCTCACCTTTGACAGGGGCCAATGAGCAGTTCTTC.

The table lists this clone with a few counts. This chain joins TRBV7-2 and TRBJ2-4, with TRBD2 as a possible D gene (5 bases). The germline V gene has CDR1 SGHTA and CDR2 FQGNSA. The CDR3 contains 14 residues. V lost 4 bases and J 8 bases, leaving 15 bases between the germline ends. The CDR3 bases are TGTGCCAGCAGCTCCCACCCCGGGAAAGACATTCAGTACTTC. Translation: CASSSHPGKDIQYF. The whole variable domain, filled in from reference TRBV7-2 and TRBJ2-4, reads GAGVSQSPSNKVTEKGKDVELRCDPISGHTALYWYRQSLGQGLEFLIYFQGNSAPDKSGLPSDRFSAERTGGSVSTLTIQRTQQEDSAVYLCASSSHPGKDIQYFGAGTRLSVL.

This clone came up a few times. The chain uses TRBV7-2 and TRBJ2-3, with 10 positions matching TRBD2. Trimming took 5 bases from V and 0 from J; bases not matched to a gene: 8. The CDR3 length is 17 residues. Per germline, CDR1 SGHTA and CDR2 FQGNSA. The CDR3 spells CASSPRPAGGSTDTQYF. The CDR3, as DNA: TGTGCCAGCAGCCCCCGCCCAGCGGGGGGGAGCACAGATACGCAGTATTTT.

This clone has only a few counts. The chain has TRBV4-1 and TRBJ1-1, with 7 bases lining up with TRBD1. The CDR3 runs 15 residues. Germline CDR1 is MGHRA and CDR2 is YSYEKL. V shed 5 bases, J shed 8 bases, and the junction held 14 bases outside the gene matches. CDR3 coding DNA: TGCGCCAGCAGCGCCCGGGACAGCGCTCCTTACGAAGCTTTCTTT. Amino acids: CASSARDSAPYEAFF.

The sample holds a few counts of this clone. The genes are TRBV7-2 and TRBJ2-2; tentative D call: TRBD1 (5 bases). Germline V lookup: CDR1 SGHTA, CDR2 FQGNSA. V was shortened by 2 bases and J by 6 bases, with 13 bases between the two germline ends. This CDR3 spans 15 amino acids. CDR3 in DNA: TGTGCCAGCAGCTTACTGCAGGGTCATGCCGGGGAGCTGTTTTTT. Amino acids: CASSLLQGHAGELFF.

As DNA, the CDR3 is TGTGCCAGCGGGCCGGCGGGGGGGACAAAAAACATTCAGTACTTC. Translating gives CASGPAGGTKNIQYF. V gene TRBV2 combines with J gene TRBJ2-4, with 9 bases identical to TRBD2. In germline, CDR1 is SNHLY, CDR2 FYNNEI. The J segment lost 4 bases and the V segment lost 8 bases, leaving 9 bases of the junction unmatched. CDR3 length: 15 residues.

V and J are TRBV30 and TRBJ2-2, with 7 bases fitting TRBD1. V dropped 4 bases and J dropped 6; count of bases not matched to a gene: 11. CDR3 length: 15 amino acids. Germline loops: CDR1 GTSNPN, CDR2 SVGIG (reference sequence). The CDR3, as DNA: TGTGCCTGGAAAACAAGGGGGCTTTGGGCCGGGGAGCTGTTTTTT. The encoded protein is CAWKTRGLWAGELFF.

The rearrangement joins TRBV4-1 to TRBJ1-2, with D tentatively TRBD1 (5 bases). The V end lost 1 base, the J end lost 0 bases, and 6 bases lay between the germline ends. The CDR3 length is 14 residues. Germline V gene data show CDR1 as MGHRA and CDR2 as YSYEKL. The CDR3 region has the DNA TGCGCCAGCAGCCAAGGACAGACTAACTATGGCTACACCTTC. Translated: CASSQGQTNYGYTF.

The rearrangement joins TRBV9 to TRBJ2-1, with TRBD2 identical over 8 bases. With V trimmed by 6 bases and J by 8 bases, 13 bases remained unmatched. Germline CDR1 is SGDLS and CDR2 is YYNGEE. The CDR3 runs 15 residues. The CDR3 loop reads CASNINGRAMDEQFF. The CDR3 nucleotides are TGTGCCAGCAATATCAACGGGAGGGCTATGGATGAGCAGTTCTTC.

As for this clone: The identical CDR3 is also encoded by other nucleotide sequences in the sample. This chain uses TRBV6-1 with TRBJ2-7; D possibly corresponds to TRBD2 (5 bases). The germline gives CDR1 MNHNS, CDR2 SASEGT. The length of the CDR3 is 15 residues. Trimming took off 8 bases at V and 0 bases at J, with 17 bases between the two ends. The CDR3 region has the DNA TGTGCCAGCGGGTGGGAGACGCTTGGCTCCTACGAGCAGTACTTC. This sequence encodes CASGWETLGSYEQYF.

The chain couples TRBV5-8 to TRBJ1-6, with 8 bases fitting TRBD1. The CDR3 consists of 13 residues. CDR1 and CDR2 from the germline V gene are SGHTS and YDEGEE. With 7 bases clipped from V and 7 bases from J, the junction kept 4 bases outside the gene matches. CDR3 DNA: TGTGCCAGCGGACAGGGCCCAAATTCACCCCTCCACTTT. Amino acids: CASGQGPNSPLHF.

The chain recombines TRBV30 with TRBJ1-3; no firm D call. With 3 bases removed from V and 4 bases from J, the gap between germline ends came to 16 bases. This CDR3 has 15 amino acids. CDR1 is GTSNPN, CDR2 SVGIG, per germline (reference sequence). CDR3 sequence (DNA): TGTGCCTGGAGGGGCCCCGCGGGGAAGGGAAACACCATATATTTT. Translating gives CAWRGPAGKGNTIYF.